These 12 T cell receptor beta chains were all obtained from the same sample, sequenced in a study of naive and memory T cell subsets. An equimolar mix of two oligonucleotides served as the beta constant-region primer for TRBC1 and TRBC2. TCRdb used MiXCR to reprocess the UMI-ligation and nested PCR reads, holding one entry per CDR3 protein. The table has about 85,000 distinct CDR3 sequences, around 13% seen once. Specimen: central memory CD4+ T cells from blood. These receptor sequences come from a human donor in good health.

This clonotype was recorded a few times. DNA for the CDR3: TGTGCCAGCAGCCAAGATAATAACAGGGGGCACGAGCAGTACTTC. As protein: CASSQDNNRGHEQYF. The rearrangement uses TRBV3-1 and TRBJ2-7; 9 bases match TRBD1. V lost 0 bases, J lost 5 bases, and 5 bases stayed unmatched. There are 15 residues in the CDR3. Germline V gives CDR1 LGHDT, CDR2 YNNKEL (reference sequence).

This clonotype was recorded many times. The chain uses TRBV20-1 and TRBJ1-3; D unclear. Germline CDR1 and CDR2: DFQATT and SNEGSKA (reference sequence). The CDR3 is 13 residues long. V was trimmed by 5 bases and J by 1 base, leaving 9 bases between them. The CDR3 is CSAGWPSGNTIYF. The CDR3 DNA sequence: TGCAGTGCTGGCTGGCCTTCTGGAAACACCATATATTTT.

The chain is built from TRBV3-1 and TRBJ2-1; D not certain. Germline V CDR1 and CDR2: LGHDT, YNNKEL (reference sequence). Trimming stripped 1 base from V and 9 bases from J, with 16 bases between. The CDR3 sequence is 15 residues long. This CDR3 is CASSQVSIGSGEQFF. The CDR3, as DNA: TGTGCCAGCAGCCAAGTTAGTATCGGGTCGGGTGAGCAGTTCTTC.

The chain employs TRBV5-6 and TRBJ2-1; D not resolved. Looked up from germline, CDR1 is SGHDT and CDR2 is YYEEEE. CDR3 size: 12 residues. The V and J ends lost 0 bases and 9 bases respectively, with 7 bases between them. The CDR3 DNA reads TGTGCCAGCAGCTTGGGCCTGCCTGAGCAGTTCTTC. Amino acids: CASSLGLPEQFF.

This clonotype was picked up many times. V and J are TRBV6-6 and TRBJ1-1; D not resolved. The V and J ends lost 0 bases and 3 bases respectively, with 5 bases between them. In germline, CDR1 is MNHNY, CDR2 SVGAGI (reference sequence). The CDR3 spans 13 residues. The CDR3 protein is CASSYSTDTEAFF. The CDR3 nucleotides are TGTGCCAGCAGTTACTCGACCGACACTGAAGCTTTCTTT.

This clonotype was counted only a few times. This sequence joins TRBV30 and TRBJ2-2; D remains ambiguous. V shed 2 bases and J shed 5 bases, with 6 bases lying between them. This CDR3 is 12 amino acids long. Per germline, CDR1 GTSNPN and CDR2 SVGIG (reference sequence). CDR3 loop: CAWSPPTGELFF. In DNA, the CDR3 is TGTGCCTGGAGTCCGCCGACCGGGGAGCTGTTTTTT.

This clonotype turned up a few times. The chain carries TRBV28 and TRBJ2-1; the D is unclear. Trimming pared 7 bases from V and 5 bases from J, leaving 6 bases between. From germline, CDR1 is MDHEN and CDR2 SYDVKM. The CDR3 runs 11 residues. The CDR3 spells CASNVHNEQFF. CDR3 sequence (DNA): TGTGCCAGCAACGTACACAATGAGCAGTTCTTC. The variable domain in full, completed from reference TRBV28 and TRBJ2-1, reads DVKVTQSSRYLVKRTGEKVFLECVQDMDHENMFWYRQDPGLGLRLIYFSYDVKMKEKGDIPEGYSVSREKKERFSLILESASTNQTSMYLCASNVHNEQFFGPGTRLTVL.

The rearrangement links TRBV20-1 to TRBJ2-7; D is possibly TRBD1 (6 bases). CDR3 size: 16 residues. With 5 bases removed from V and 3 bases from J, the gap between germline ends came to 23 bases. Germline lookup yields CDR1 DFQATT and CDR2 SNEGSKA (reference sequence). DNA of the CDR3: TGCAGTGCTGTCGGGACAACGACCAGGACGGGCTACGAGCAGTACTTC. Its translation: CSAVGTTTRTGYEQYF.

The V call is TRBV5-1, the J call TRBJ2-1; 7 bases align to TRBD1. This CDR3 is 14 amino acids long. Germline lookup yields CDR1 SGHRS and CDR2 YFSETQ. Trimming at V came to 3 bases and at J to 13 bases, leaving 13 bases not matched to a gene. The CDR3 region has the DNA TGCGCCAGCAGCTCGGAAATACTAGGGGGCCCCCAGTTCTTC. This encodes CASSSEILGGPQFF.

The rearrangement joins TRBV6-2 or TRBV6-3 to TRBJ2-5; 9 bases are shared with TRBD2. The CDR3 is 14 residues long. The V gene end was trimmed by 4 bases and the J gene end by 5 bases; junction bases not matched to a gene: 5. Germline V CDR1 and CDR2: MNHEY, SVGEGT. The CDR3 spells CASSSSAGGETQYF. The CDR3 DNA reads as TGTGCCAGCAGTTCGTCAGCGGGAGGCGAGACCCAGTACTTC.

This clonotype was counted many times. The rearrangement uses TRBV5-6 and TRBJ2-3; TRBD2 agrees at 12 bases. CDR1 is SGHDT and CDR2 is YYEEEE in the germline V gene. After removal of 4 bases from V and 6 bases from J, the junction contained 12 bases not matched to a gene. The CDR3 has 17 amino acids. CDR3 in DNA: TGTGCCAGCAGCCCTTGGACTAGCGGGAAGTCAGAGGATACGCAGTATTTT. Amino acids: CASSPWTSGKSEDTQYF.

The genes are TRBV28 and TRBJ2-4; 8 bases are a match to TRBD2. V dropped 3 bases and J dropped 0; count of bases not matched to a gene: 7. There are 17 residues in the CDR3. Germline values: CDR1 MDHEN, CDR2 SYDVKM. The CDR3 DNA is TGTGCCAGCAGTTTCCTAGCGGGCGGACTAGCCAAAAACATTCAGTACTTC. Protein: CASSFLAGGLAKNIQYF.